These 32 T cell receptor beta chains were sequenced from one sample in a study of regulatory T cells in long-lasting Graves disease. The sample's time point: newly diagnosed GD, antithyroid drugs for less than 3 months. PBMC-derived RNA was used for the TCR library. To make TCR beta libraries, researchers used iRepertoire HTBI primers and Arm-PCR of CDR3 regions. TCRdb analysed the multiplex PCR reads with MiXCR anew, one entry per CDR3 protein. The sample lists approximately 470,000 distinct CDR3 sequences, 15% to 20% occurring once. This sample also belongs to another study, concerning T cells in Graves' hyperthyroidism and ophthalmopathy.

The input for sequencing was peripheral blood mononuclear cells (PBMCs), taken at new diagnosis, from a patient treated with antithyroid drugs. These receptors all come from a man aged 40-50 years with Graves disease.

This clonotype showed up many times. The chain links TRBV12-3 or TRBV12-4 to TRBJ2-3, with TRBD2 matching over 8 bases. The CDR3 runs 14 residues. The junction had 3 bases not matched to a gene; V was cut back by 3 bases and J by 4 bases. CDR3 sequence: CASSLSGSADTQYF. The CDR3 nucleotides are TGTGCCAGCAGTTTGAGCGGGAGCGCAGATACGCAGTATTTT.

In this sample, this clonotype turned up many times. The CDR3 sequence: CASSFTRENTEAFF. DNA for the CDR3: TGTGCCAGCAGCTTCACAAGGGAGAACACTGAAGCTTTCTTT. This rearrangement joins TRBV7-3 to TRBJ1-1; D call uncertain. Germline CDR1 reads SGHTA; CDR2 reads FQGTGA. This CDR3 contains 14 residues. Trimming left V 3 bases short and J 1 base short, with 9 bases between.

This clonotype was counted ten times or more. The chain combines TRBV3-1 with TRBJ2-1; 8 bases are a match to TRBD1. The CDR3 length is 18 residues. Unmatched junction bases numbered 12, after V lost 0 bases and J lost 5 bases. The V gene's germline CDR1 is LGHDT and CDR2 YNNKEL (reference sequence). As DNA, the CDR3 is TGTGCCAGCAGCCAAGATGGTAGGGTGACAGGGGCCAACAATGAGCAGTTCTTC. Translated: CASSQDGRVTGANNEQFF.

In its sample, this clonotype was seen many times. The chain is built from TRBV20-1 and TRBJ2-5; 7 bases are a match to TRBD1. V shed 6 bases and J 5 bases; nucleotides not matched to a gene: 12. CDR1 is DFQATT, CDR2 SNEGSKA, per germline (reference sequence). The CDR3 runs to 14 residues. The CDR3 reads CSANEGGRGETQYF. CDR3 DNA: TGCAGTGCAAATGAAGGGGGCCGTGGTGAGACCCAGTACTTC.

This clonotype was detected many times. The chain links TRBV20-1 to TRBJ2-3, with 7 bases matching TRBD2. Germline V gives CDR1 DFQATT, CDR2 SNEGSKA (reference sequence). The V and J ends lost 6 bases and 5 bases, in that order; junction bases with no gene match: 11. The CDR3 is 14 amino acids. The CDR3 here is CSALIGGSLDTQYF. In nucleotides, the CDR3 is TGCAGTGCCCTAATTGGCGGGAGTTTAGATACGCAGTATTTT.

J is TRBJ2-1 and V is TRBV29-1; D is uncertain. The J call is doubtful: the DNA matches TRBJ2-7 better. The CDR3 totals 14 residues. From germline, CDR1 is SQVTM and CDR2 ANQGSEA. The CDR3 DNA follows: TGCAGCGTTGAAGACTCAAGCTCCTACAATGAGCAGTACTTC. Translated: CSVEDSSSYNEQYF.

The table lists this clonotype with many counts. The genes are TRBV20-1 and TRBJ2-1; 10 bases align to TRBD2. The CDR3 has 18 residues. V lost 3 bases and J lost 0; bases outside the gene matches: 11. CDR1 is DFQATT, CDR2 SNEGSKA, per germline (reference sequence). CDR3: CSARLVAGGQSSYNEQFF. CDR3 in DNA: TGCAGTGCTAGGTTGGTAGCGGGAGGACAGAGCTCCTACAATGAGCAGTTCTTC.

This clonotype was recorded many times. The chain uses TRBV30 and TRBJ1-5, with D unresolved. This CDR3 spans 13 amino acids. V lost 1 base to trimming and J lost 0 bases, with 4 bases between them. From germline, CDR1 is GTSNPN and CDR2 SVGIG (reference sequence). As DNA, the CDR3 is TGTGCCTGGAGTGCGGGTAGCAATCAGCCCCAGCATTTT. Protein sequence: CAWSAGSNQPQHF.

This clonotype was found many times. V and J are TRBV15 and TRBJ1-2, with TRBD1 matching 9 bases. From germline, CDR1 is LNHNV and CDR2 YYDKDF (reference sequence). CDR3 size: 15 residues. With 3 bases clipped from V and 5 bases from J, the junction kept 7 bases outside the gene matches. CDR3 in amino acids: CATSSLSDRGYGYTF. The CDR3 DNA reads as TGTGCCACCAGCAGCCTATCGGACAGGGGATATGGCTACACCTTC.

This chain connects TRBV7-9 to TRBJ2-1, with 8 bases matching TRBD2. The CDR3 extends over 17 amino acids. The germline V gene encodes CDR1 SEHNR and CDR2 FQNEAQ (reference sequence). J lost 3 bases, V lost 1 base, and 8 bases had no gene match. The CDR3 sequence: CASSLDAQRERYNEQFF. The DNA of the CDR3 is TGTGCCAGCAGCTTAGACGCGCAGCGGGAGCGCTACAATGAGCAGTTCTTC.

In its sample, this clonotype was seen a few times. The CDR3 sequence: CASSGSGQPYEQYF. The CDR3, as DNA: TGTGCCAGCAGCGGATCGGGACAGCCCTACGAGCAGTACTTC. The V and J genes are TRBV9 and TRBJ2-7; 7 bases line up with TRBD1. J lost 2 bases, V lost 3 bases, and 5 bases had no gene match. The CDR3 is 14 amino acids. Per germline, CDR1 SGDLS and CDR2 YYNGEE.

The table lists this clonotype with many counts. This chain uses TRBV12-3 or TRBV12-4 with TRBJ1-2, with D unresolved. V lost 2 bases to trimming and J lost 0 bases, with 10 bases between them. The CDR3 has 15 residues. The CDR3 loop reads CASSLWAGTNYGYTF. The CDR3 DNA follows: TGTGCCAGCAGTTTATGGGCGGGAACTAACTATGGCTACACCTTC.

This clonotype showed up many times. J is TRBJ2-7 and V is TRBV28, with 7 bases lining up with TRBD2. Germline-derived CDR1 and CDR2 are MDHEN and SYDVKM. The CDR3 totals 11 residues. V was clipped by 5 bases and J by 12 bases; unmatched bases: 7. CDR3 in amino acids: CASSLGGRRYF. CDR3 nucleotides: TGTGCCAGCAGTCTCGGGGGGAGGCGGTACTTC.

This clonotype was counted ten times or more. The CDR3 protein is CASSPRAAGGVYNEQFF. The CDR3 coding sequence is TGTGCCAGCAGTCCACGGGCAGCGGGAGGGGTCTACAATGAGCAGTTCTTC. The chain is built from TRBV7-9 and TRBJ2-1; TRBD2 matches at 10 bases. Germline lookup yields CDR1 SEHNR and CDR2 FQNEAQ (reference sequence). This CDR3 region has 17 residues. V was clipped by 6 bases and J by 3 bases; unmatched bases: 11.

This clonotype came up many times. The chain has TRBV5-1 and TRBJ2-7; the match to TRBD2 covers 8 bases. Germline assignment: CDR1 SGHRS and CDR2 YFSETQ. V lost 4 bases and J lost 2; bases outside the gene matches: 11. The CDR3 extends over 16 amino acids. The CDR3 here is CASSGPTTSEAYEQYF. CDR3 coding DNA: TGCGCCAGCAGCGGCCCAACGACTAGCGAGGCCTACGAGCAGTACTTC.

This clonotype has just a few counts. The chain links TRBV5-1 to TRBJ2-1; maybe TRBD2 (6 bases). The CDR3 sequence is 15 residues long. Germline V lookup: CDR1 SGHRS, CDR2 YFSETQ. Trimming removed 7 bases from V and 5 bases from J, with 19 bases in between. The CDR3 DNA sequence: TGCGCCAGCGAGTTGACCGGGACTCCAAACAATGAGCAGTTCTTC. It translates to CASELTGTPNNEQFF. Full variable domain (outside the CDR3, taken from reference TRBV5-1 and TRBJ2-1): KAGVTQTPRYLIKTRGQQVTLSCSPISGHRSVSWYQQTPGQGLQFLFEYFSETQRNKGNFPGRFSGRQFSNSRSEMNVSTLELGDSALYLCASELTGTPNNEQFFGPGTRLTVL.

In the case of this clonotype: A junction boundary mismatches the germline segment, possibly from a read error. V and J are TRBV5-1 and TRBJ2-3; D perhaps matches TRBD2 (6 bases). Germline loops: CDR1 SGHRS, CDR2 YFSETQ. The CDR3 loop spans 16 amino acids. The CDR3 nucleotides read TGTGCCAGCAGTTTACCCCTGCGGGGAAGCACAGATACGCAGTATTTT. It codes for CASSLPLRGSTDTQYF.

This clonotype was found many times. The CDR3 region has the DNA TGTGCCAGCAGCCAGGCCGGGACTAGCGGGATGAGAACAGATACGCAGTATTTT. Translated, it gives CASSQAGTSGMRTDTQYF. V and J are TRBV28 and TRBJ2-3; 13 bases fit TRBD2. This CDR3 is 18 amino acids long. The junction had 12 bases not matched to a gene; V was cut back by 6 bases and J by 3 bases. Germline V CDR1 and CDR2: MDHEN, SYDVKM.

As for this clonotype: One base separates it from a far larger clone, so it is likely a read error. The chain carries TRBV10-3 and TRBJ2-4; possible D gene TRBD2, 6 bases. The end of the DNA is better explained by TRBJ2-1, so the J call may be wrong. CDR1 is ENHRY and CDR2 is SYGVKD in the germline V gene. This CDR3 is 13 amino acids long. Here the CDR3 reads CTISGYGSHEQFF. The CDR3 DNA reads TGTACCATCAGTGGCTACGGGAGTCATGAGCAGTTCTTC.

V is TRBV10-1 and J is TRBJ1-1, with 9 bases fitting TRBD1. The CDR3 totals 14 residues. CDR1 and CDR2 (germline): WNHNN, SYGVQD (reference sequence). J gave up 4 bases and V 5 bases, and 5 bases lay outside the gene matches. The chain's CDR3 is CASSRQGEGTEAFF. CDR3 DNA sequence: TGCGCCAGCAGTCGACAGGGGGAGGGCACTGAAGCTTTCTTT.

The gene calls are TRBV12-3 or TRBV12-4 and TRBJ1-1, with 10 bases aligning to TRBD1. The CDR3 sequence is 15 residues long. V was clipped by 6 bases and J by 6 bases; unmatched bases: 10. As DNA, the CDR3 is TGTGCCAGCAGCAAAACCGGGACAGGGGTCGCTGAAGCTTTCTTT. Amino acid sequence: CASSKTGTGVAEAFF.

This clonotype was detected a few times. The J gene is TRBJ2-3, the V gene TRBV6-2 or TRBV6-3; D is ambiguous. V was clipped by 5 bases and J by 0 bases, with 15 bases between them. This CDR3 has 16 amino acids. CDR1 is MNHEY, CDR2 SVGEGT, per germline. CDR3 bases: TGTGCCAGCAGTGAAGGCCCTCTAGGGAGCACAGATACGCAGTATTTT. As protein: CASSEGPLGSTDTQYF.

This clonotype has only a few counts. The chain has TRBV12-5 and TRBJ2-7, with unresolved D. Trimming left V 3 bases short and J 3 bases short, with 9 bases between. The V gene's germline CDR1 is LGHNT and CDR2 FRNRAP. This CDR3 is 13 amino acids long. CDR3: CASGFRAIYEQYF. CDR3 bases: TGTGCTAGTGGTTTTAGGGCCATCTACGAGCAGTACTTC.

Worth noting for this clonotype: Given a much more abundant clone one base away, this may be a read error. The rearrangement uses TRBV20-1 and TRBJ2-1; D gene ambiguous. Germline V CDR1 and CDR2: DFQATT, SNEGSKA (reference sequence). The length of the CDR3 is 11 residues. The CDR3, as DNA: TGCAGTGCTGGAGACGGTGGGGAGCAGTTCTTC. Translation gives CSAGDGGEQFF.

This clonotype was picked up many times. DNA for the CDR3: TGCGCCAGCAGCAACATGGGTACGCAGTATTTT. It yields the protein CASSNMGTQYF. This sequence joins TRBV5-1 and TRBJ2-3; D ambiguous. The V and J ends lost 4 bases and 8 bases respectively, with 8 bases between them. The CDR3 is 11 amino acids. CDR1 SGHRS and CDR2 YFSETQ come from the germline V gene.

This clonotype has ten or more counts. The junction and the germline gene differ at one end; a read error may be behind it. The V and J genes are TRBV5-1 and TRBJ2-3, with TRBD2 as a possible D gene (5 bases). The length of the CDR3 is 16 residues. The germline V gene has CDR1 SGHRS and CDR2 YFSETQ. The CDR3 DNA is TGTGCCAGCAGCGCCGGAACTAGAACTAGCACAGATACGCAGTATTTT. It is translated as CASSAGTRTSTDTQYF. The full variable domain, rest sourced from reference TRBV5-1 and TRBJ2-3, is KAGVTQTPRYLIKTRGQQVTLSCSPISGHRSVSWYQQTPGQGLQFLFEYFSETQRNKGNFPGRFSGRQFSNSRSEMNVSTLELGDSALYLCASSAGTRTSTDTQYFGPGTRLTVL.

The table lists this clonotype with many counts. CDR3 amino acids: CASSPDRGPQYF. DNA for the CDR3: TGTGCCAGCAGCCCGGACAGGGGGCCGCAGTATTTT. The chain has TRBV11-2 and TRBJ2-3; 11 bases are shared with TRBD1. CDR1 is SGHAT and CDR2 is FQNNGV in the germline V gene. The V segment lost 5 bases and the J segment 10 bases; nucleotides outside the gene matches: 2. This CDR3 contains 12 residues.

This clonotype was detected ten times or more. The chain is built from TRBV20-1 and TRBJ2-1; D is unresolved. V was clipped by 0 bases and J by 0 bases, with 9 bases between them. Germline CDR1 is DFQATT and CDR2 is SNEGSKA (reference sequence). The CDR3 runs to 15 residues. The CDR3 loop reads CSAREVGSSYNEQFF. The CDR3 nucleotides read TGCAGTGCTAGAGAGGTAGGAAGCTCCTACAATGAGCAGTTCTTC.

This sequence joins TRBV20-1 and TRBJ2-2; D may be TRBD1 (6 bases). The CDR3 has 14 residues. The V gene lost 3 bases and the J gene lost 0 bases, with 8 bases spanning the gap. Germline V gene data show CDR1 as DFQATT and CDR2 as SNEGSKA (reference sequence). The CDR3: CSARGQTNTGELFF. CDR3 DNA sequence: TGCAGTGCTAGGGGACAAACGAACACCGGGGAGCTGTTTTTT.

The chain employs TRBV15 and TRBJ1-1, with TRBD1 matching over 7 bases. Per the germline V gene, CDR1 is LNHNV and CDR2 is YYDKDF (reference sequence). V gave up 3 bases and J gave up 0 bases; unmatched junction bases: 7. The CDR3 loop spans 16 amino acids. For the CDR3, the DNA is TGTGCCACCAGCAGGGGAAAACAGGGGATGAACACTGAAGCTTTCTTT. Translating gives CATSRGKQGMNTEAFF.

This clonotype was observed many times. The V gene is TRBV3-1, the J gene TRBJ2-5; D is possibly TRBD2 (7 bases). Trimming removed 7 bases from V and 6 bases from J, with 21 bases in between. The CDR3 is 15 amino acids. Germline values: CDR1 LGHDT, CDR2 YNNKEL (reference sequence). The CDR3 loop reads CASTSRGAGEKTQYF. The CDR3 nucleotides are TGTGCCAGCACCTCCCGGGGGGCGGGAGAGAAGACCCAGTACTTC.

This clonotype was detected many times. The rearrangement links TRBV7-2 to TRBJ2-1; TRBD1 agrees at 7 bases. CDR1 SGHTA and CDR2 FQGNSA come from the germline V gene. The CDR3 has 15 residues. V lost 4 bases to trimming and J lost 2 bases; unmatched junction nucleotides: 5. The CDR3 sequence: CASSYRDRAYNEQFF. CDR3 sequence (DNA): TGTGCCAGCAGCTACCGGGACAGAGCCTACAATGAGCAGTTCTTC.